What follows are 12 T cell receptor beta chains derived from one specimen sequenced in a study of T-cell memory formation after mild COVID-19. TCRdb redid the calling of the 5' RACE reads with MiXCR, one entry per CDR3 protein. The data hold about 470,000 distinct CDR3 sequences, with about 20% observed a single time. Sequencing was performed on PBMCs or a T cell subset sorted from them (not recorded which). The receptors shown here come from an adult woman who had mild COVID-19 (a few samples of this study predate the infection). Cell type and time point are not known.

The chain is built from TRBV18 and TRBJ2-3; perhaps TRBD2 as D (6 bases). The V and J ends lost 1 base and 2 bases respectively, with 10 bases between them. The length of the CDR3 is 15 residues. CDR1 is KGHSH and CDR2 is LQKENI in the germline V gene. The CDR3 nucleotides read TGTGCCAGCTCACCACAGGCGGGATTCACAGATACGCAGTATTTT. Its protein product is CASSPQAGFTDTQYF.

The CDR3, as DNA: TGCGCCAGCAGCCAGGCCGGACCCCCGCGGGAGCAGTTCTTC. Its translation: CASSQAGPPREQFF. This chain joins TRBV4-1 and TRBJ2-1; no clear D gene. This CDR3 is built from 14 residues. Germline assignment: CDR1 MGHRA and CDR2 YSYEKL. V was cut by 3 bases and J by 10 bases, with 16 bases left in between.

This clonotype was seen more than once but under ten times. The chain has TRBV11-1 and TRBJ1-1; D remains unclear. CDR1 and CDR2 (germline): SGHAT, FQDESV (reference sequence). The V end lost 2 bases, the J end lost 2 bases, and 12 bases lay between the germline ends. The CDR3 is 15 amino acids. CDR3 DNA sequence: TGTGCCAGCAGCTTAAGAACCTCGGGAAACACTGAAGCTTTCTTT. Translating it yields CASSLRTSGNTEAFF. The full variable domain, its missing parts supplied by reference TRBV11-1 and TRBJ1-1, is EAEVAQSPRYKITEKSQAVAFWCDPISGHATLYWYRQILGQGPELLVQFQDESVVDDSQLPKDRFSAERLKGVDSTLKIQPAELGDSAMYLCASSLRTSGNTEAFFGQGTRLTVV.

This clonotype turned up a few times. The chain employs TRBV27 and TRBJ2-5; D gene unclear. V was shortened by 8 bases and J by 5 bases, with 9 bases between the two germline ends. The CDR3 has 11 amino acids. In germline, CDR1 is MNHEY, CDR2 SMNVEV (reference sequence). The CDR3 DNA sequence: TGTGCCAGCGGCACCTTTGAGACCCAGTACTTC. Its protein is CASGTFETQYF.

This clonotype was found once. The chain carries TRBV7-2 and TRBJ2-5, with 8 positions matching TRBD1. CDR1 and CDR2 from the germline V gene are SGHTA and FQGNSA. The CDR3 loop spans 15 amino acids. The trim removed 5 bases at V and 5 bases at J, leaving 10 bases unmatched. The CDR3 nucleotides are TGTGCCAGCAGCGATCCAGGGGGCGCGCGGGAGACCCAGTACTTC. Its protein product is CASSDPGGARETQYF.

A few counts support this clonotype. The chain combines TRBV7-2 with TRBJ1-2; the D gene is possibly TRBD1 (6 bases). Germline lookup yields CDR1 SGHTA and CDR2 FQGNSA. CDR3 length: 16 residues. The V and J ends lost 5 bases and 4 bases respectively, with 20 bases between them. CDR3 bases: TGTGCCAGCAGCCCCGGGGACACCAGTTTCAGCTATGGCTACACCTTC. Translated: CASSPGDTSFSYGYTF.

This sequence joins TRBV9 and TRBJ1-4, with D perhaps matching TRBD1 (5 bases). CDR1 is SGDLS, CDR2 YYNGEE, per germline. This CDR3 comprises 12 residues. Trimming pared 4 bases from V and 10 bases from J, leaving 11 bases between. This CDR3 is CASSTRDGKLFF. The CDR3 DNA follows: TGTGCCAGCAGCACCCGGGACGGAAAACTGTTTTTT.

This rearrangement joins TRBV20-1 to TRBJ1-6; D is possibly TRBD1 (6 bases). V was shortened by 1 base and J by 15 bases, with 19 bases between the two germline ends. Germline loops: CDR1 DFQATT, CDR2 SNEGSKA (reference sequence). The CDR3 covers 14 residues. Written as DNA, the CDR3 is TGCAGTGCTAGAGTTCCGGGACAAGCAACAAGCCTCCACTTT. Protein: CSARVPGQATSLHF.

The rearrangement joins TRBV7-2 to TRBJ1-5; unclear D gene. The CDR3 covers 14 residues. Between the trimmed V and J ends, which lost 1 base and 5 bases, there was a span of 9 bases. Germline V lookup: CDR1 SGHTA, CDR2 FQGNSA. The CDR3 nucleotides are TGTGCCAGCAGCTTAGTTTCCGGGGATCAGCCCCAGCATTTT. Amino acid sequence: CASSLVSGDQPQHF.

This chain links TRBV5-6 with TRBJ2-1; D unresolved. V lost 0 bases and J lost 5, with 18 bases in between. The CDR3 loop spans 17 amino acids. Germline V CDR1 and CDR2: SGHDT, YYEEEE. Written as DNA, the CDR3 is TGTGCCAGCAGCTTGGATCTAGGTCCCCATCCCAACAATGAGCAGTTCTTC. It is translated as CASSLDLGPHPNNEQFF. Full variable domain (missing parts from reference TRBV5-6 and TRBJ2-1): DAGVTQSPTHLIKTRGQQVTLRCSPKSGHDTVSWYQQALGQGPQFIFQYYEEEERQRGNFPDRFSGHQFPNYSSELNVNALLLGDSALYLCASSLDLGPHPNNEQFFGPGTRLTVL.

This clonotype has only a few counts. The chain has TRBV3-1 and TRBJ1-2, with D possibly being TRBD1 (6 bases). Trimming took 0 bases from V and 5 from J, leaving 10 bases between them. The CDR3 consists of 14 residues. Germline V lookup: CDR1 LGHDT, CDR2 YNNKEL (reference sequence). The CDR3 spells CASSQEGALYGYTF. The DNA of the CDR3 is TGTGCCAGCAGCCAAGAGGGGGCGCTATATGGCTACACCTTC.

The chain couples TRBV9 to TRBJ2-1; 8 bases align to TRBD2. The CDR3 consists of 15 residues. V lost 2 bases and J lost 0; bases outside the gene matches: 1. Germline V gene data show CDR1 as SGDLS and CDR2 as YYNGEE. The CDR3 here is CASSVSGISYNEQFF. The CDR3 DNA reads TGTGCCAGCAGCGTTAGCGGGATCTCCTACAATGAGCAGTTCTTC.